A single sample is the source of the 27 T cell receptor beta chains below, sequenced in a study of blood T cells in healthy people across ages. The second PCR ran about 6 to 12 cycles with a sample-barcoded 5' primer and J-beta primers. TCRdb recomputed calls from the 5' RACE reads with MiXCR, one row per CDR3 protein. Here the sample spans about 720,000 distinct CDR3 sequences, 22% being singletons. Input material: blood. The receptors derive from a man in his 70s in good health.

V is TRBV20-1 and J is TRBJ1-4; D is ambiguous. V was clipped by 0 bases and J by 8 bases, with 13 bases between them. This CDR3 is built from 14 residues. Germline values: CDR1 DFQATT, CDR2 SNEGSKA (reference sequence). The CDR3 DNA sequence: TGCAGTGCTAGAGAATACACTAATAGCGAAAAACTGTTTTTT. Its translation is CSAREYTNSEKLFF.

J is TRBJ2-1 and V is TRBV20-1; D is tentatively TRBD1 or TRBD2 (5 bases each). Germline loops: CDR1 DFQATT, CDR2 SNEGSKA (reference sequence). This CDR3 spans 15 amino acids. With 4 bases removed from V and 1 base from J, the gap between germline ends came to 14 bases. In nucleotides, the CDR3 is TGCAGTGCTAAGGGGAGTTCAGGATCCTACAATGAGCAGTTCTTC. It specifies CSAKGSSGSYNEQFF.

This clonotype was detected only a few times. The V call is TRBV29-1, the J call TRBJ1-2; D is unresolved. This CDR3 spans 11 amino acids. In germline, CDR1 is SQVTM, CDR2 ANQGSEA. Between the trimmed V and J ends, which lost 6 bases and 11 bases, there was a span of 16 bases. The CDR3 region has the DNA TGCAGCGTCGGAAGGAAGTTGAGTTACACCTTC. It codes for CSVGRKLSYTF.

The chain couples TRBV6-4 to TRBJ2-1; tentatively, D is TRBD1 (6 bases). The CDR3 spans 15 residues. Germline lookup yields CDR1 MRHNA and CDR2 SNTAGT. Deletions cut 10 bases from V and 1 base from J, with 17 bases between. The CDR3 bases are TGTGCCATCAGACAGGCTTGTTGTTCCTACAATGAGCAGTTCTTC. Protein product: CAIRQACCSYNEQFF.

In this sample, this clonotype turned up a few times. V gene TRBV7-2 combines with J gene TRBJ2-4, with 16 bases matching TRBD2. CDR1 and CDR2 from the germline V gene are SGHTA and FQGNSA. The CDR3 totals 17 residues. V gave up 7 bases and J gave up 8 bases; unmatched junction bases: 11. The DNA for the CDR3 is TGTGCCAGCATCGGGACTAGCGGGAGGGCCGGGAAGGACATTCAGTACTTC. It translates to CASIGTSGRAGKDIQYF.

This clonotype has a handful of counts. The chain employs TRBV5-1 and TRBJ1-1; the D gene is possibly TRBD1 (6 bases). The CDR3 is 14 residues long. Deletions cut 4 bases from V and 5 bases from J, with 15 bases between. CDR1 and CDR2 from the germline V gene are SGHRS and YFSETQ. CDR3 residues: CASSRIQGSTEAFF. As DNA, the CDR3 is TGCGCCAGCAGCAGGATTCAGGGGAGTACTGAAGCTTTCTTT.

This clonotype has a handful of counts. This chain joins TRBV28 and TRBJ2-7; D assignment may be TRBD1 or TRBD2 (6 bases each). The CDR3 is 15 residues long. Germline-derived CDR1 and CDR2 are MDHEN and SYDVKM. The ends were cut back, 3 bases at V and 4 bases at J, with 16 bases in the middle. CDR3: CASSLGGLSLYEQYF. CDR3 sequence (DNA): TGTGCCAGCAGTTTGGGGGGCCTCTCGTTGTACGAGCAGTACTTC.

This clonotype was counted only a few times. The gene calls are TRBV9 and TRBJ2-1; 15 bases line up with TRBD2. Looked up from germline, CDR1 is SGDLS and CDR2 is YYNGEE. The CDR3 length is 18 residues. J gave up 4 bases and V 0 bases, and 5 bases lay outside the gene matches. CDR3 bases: TGTGCCAGCAGCGTAGGGACTAGCGGGAGGGACATTTACAATGAGCAGTTCTTC. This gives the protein CASSVGTSGRDIYNEQFF.

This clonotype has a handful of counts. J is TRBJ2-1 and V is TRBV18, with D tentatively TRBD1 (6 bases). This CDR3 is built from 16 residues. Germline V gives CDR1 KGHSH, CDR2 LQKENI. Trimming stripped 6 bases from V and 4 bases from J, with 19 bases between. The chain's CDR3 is CASSLINPTGYNEQFF. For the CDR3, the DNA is TGTGCCAGCTCTCTCATAAACCCGACAGGATACAATGAGCAGTTCTTC.

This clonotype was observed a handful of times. The DNA of the CDR3 is TGTGCCAGCAGCACGACCACCCGTGGTGGGTATTTT. It is translated as CASSTTTRGGYF. V gene TRBV28 combines with J gene TRBJ2-3; no reliable D call. This CDR3 contains 12 residues. Germline V gives CDR1 MDHEN, CDR2 SYDVKM. Trimming removed 6 bases from V and 14 bases from J, with 18 bases in between.

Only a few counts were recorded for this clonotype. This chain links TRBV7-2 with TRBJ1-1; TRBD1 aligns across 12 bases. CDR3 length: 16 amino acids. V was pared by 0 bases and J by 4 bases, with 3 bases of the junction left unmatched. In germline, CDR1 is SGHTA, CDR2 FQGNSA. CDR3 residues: CASSLAGTGGGTEAFF. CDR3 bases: TGTGCCAGCAGCTTAGCCGGGACAGGGGGCGGCACTGAAGCTTTCTTT.

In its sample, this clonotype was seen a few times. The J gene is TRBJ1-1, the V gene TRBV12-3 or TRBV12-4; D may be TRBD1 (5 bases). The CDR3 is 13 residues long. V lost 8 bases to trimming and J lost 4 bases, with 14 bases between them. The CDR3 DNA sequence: TGTGCCAGCTTTAGTTCGGGGGGCACTGAAGCTTTCTTT. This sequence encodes CASFSSGGTEAFF.

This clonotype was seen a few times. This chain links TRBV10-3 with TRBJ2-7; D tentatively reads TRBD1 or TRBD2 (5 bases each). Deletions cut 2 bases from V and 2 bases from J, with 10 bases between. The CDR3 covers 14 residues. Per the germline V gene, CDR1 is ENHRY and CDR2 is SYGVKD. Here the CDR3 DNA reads TGTGCCATCAGTGAGGGGGGATCCACCTACGAGCAGTACGTC. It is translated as CAISEGGSTYEQYV.

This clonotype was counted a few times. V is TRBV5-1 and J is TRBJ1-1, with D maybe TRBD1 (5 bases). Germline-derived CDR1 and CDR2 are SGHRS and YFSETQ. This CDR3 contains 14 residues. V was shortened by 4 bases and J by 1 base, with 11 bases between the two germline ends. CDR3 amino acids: CASSAVGGNTEAFF. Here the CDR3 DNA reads TGCGCCAGCAGCGCCGTGGGGGGGAACACTGAAGCTTTCTTT.

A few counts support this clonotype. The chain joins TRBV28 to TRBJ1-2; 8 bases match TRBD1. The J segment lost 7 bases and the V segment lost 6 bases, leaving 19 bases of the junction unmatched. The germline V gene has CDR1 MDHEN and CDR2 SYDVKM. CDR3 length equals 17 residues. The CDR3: CASSSVGIVQGASGYTF. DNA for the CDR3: TGTGCCAGCAGCTCCGTAGGTATTGTTCAGGGGGCATCTGGCTACACCTTC.

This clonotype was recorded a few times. As DNA, the CDR3 is TGTGCCAGCAGCTCCACGCCCCTCCAGTATAGCTCCTACAATGAGCAGTTCTTC. Protein sequence: CASSSTPLQYSSYNEQFF. The chain employs TRBV6-1 and TRBJ2-1; D is ambiguous. Trimming stripped 6 bases from V and 0 bases from J, with 21 bases between. This CDR3 has 18 amino acids. Germline V gene lookup returns CDR1 MNHNS and CDR2 SASEGT.

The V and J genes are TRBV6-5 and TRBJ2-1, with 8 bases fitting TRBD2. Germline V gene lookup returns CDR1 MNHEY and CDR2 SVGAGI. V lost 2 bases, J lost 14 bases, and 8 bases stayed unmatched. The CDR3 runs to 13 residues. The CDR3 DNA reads TGTGCCAGCAGTTACACTCGGGAGGGCATGGAGTTCTTC. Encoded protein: CASSYTREGMEFF.

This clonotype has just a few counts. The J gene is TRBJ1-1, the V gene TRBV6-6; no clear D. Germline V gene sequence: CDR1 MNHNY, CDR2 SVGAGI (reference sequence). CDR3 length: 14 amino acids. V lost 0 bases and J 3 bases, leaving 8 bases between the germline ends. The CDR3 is CASSYSRRDTEAFF. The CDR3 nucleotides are TGTGCCAGCAGTTACTCAAGGCGTGACACTGAAGCTTTCTTT.

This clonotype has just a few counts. The CDR3 loop is CASTSILRARRYSYEQYV. CDR3 sequence (DNA): TGTGCCAGCACCTCAATCCTCCGGGCTCGAAGGTACTCCTACGAGCAGTACGTC. This chain connects TRBV27 to TRBJ2-1, with D uncertain. Gene TRBJ2-7 matches the end of the DNA better, so the J call may be wrong. Germline V gives CDR1 MNHEY, CDR2 SMNVEV (reference sequence). CDR3 length: 18 amino acids.

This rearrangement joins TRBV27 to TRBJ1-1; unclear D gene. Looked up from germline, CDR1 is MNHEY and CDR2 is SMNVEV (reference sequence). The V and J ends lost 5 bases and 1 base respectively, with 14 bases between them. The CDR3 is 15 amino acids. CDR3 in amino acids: CASSPGRGRNTEAFF. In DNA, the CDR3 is TGTGCCAGCAGTCCCGGTCGGGGAAGGAACACTGAAGCTTTCTTT.

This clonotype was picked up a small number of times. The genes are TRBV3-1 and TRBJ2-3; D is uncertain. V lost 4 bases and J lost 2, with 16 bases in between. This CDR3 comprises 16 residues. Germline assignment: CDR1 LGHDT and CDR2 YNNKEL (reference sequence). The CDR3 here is CASSPGWVQDTDTQYF. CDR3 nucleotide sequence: TGTGCCAGCAGCCCCGGCTGGGTTCAGGACACAGATACGCAGTATTTT.

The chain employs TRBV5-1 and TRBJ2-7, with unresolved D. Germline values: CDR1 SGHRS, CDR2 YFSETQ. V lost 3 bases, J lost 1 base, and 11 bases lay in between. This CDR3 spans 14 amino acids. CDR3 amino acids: CASSSLSLSYEQYF. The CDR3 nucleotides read TGCGCCAGCAGCTCCCTAAGTCTATCCTACGAGCAGTACTTC.

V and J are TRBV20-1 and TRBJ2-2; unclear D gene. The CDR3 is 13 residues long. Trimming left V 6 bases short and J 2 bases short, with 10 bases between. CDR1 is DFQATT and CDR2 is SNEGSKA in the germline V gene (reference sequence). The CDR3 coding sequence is TGCAGTGCCGCGTACCAAAACACCGGGGAGCTGTTTTTT. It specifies CSAAYQNTGELFF.

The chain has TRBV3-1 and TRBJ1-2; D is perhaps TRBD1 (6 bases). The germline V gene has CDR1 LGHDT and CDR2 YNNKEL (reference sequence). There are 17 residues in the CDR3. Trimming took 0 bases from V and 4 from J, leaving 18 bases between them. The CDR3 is CASSQDGSRGQLYGYTF. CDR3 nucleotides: TGTGCCAGCAGCCAAGATGGATCCAGGGGACAACTCTATGGCTACACCTTC.

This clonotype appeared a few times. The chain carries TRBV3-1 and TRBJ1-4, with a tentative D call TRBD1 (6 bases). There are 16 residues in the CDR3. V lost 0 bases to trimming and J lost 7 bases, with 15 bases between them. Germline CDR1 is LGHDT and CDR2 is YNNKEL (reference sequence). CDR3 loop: CASSQDSARGGEKLFF. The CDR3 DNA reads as TGTGCCAGCAGCCAAGATTCGGCCAGGGGTGGTGAAAAACTGTTTTTT.

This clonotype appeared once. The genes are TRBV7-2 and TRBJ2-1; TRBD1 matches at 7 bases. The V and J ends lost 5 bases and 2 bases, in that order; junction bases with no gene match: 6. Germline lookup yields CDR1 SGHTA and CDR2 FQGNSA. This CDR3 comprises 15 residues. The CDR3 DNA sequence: TGTGCCAGCAGCGCAGCAGGGGGTACCTACAATGAGCAGTTCTTC. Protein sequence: CASSAAGGTYNEQFF.

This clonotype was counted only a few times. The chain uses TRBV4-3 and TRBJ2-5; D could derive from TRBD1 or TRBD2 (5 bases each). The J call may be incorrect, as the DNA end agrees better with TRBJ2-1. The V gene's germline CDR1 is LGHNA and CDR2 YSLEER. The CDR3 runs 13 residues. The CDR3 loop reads CASSQGLGTGQFF. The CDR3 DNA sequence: TGCGCCAGCAGCCAAGGTCTCGGGACGGGGCAGTTCTTC.